These 32 T cell receptor beta chains share one sample of origin, sequenced in a study of vaccination and CD4 T cells after COVID-19. Stated treatment: roughly 11-day PBMC culture with coronavirus spike peptide pools or control peptides (ViraFEST assay). No antigen has been identified for these receptors. The study sequenced cultured CD4+ T cell DNA using the Oncomine TCR Beta short-read assay. TCRdb independently ran MiXCR on the PCR reads; one entry per CDR3 protein. The sample lists about 8,500 distinct CDR3 sequences, around 50% seen once, with about 20% in the top ten. The sequencing sample was made of CD4+ T cells from blood, cultured in vitro. These receptors were taken from a human donor who had recovered from COVID-19.

V gene TRBV28 combines with J gene TRBJ2-1, with D maybe TRBD2 (6 bases). The CDR3 spans 12 residues. CDR1 and CDR2 (germline): MDHEN, SYDVKM. Trimming shortened V by 6 bases and J by 9 bases, and 12 bases separated the two germline ends. DNA for the CDR3: TGTGCCAGCAGACCTGGGACTGGTGAGCAGTTCTTC. Protein product: CASRPGTGEQFF.

This clonotype was found a few times. This rearrangement joins TRBV4-2 to TRBJ2-7; TRBD1 is a possible D gene (6 bases). Germline V gene data show CDR1 as LGHNA and CDR2 as YNFKEQ. The CDR3 runs to 14 residues. Trimming left V 0 bases short and J 3 bases short, with 9 bases between. The CDR3 is CASSQDQQGYEQYF. The CDR3 bases are TGTGCCAGCAGCCAAGATCAACAGGGCTACGAGCAGTACTTC.

This clonotype has a handful of counts. CDR3 amino acids: CASTNPPAETQYF. The CDR3 coding sequence is TGTGCCAGCACCAACCCACCTGCGGAGACCCAGTACTTC. This sequence joins TRBV6-1 and TRBJ2-5; D is uncertain. The CDR3 runs 13 residues. Trimming cost V 7 bases and J 5 bases, with 14 bases left between them. Germline CDR1 reads MNHNS; CDR2 reads SASEGT.

The chain has TRBV19 and TRBJ2-7, with D unclear. V gave up 2 bases and J gave up 8 bases, with 13 bases separating them. The CDR3 has 13 amino acids. CDR1 is LNHDA, CDR2 SQIVND, per germline (reference sequence). The CDR3 nucleotides are TGTGCCAGTAGTATAAGTGACGTCGGAAAGCAGTACTTC. Translating it yields CASSISDVGKQYF.

The DNA for the CDR3 is TGCAGTGCTGGGTCCGGGACAGGGCCCTCCTTTAACTATGGCTACACCTTC. It encodes CSAGSGTGPSFNYGYTF. The J gene is TRBJ1-2, the V gene TRBV20-1; 9 bases line up with TRBD1. The CDR3 length is 17 residues. V gave up 5 bases and J gave up 1 base; unmatched junction bases: 14. Germline CDR1 is DFQATT and CDR2 is SNEGSKA (reference sequence).

The V and J genes are TRBV6-1 and TRBJ1-3, with D possibly being TRBD1 (5 bases). Trimming cost V 6 bases and J 3 bases, with 9 bases left between them. CDR3 size: 13 residues. Germline V gene sequence: CDR1 MNHNS, CDR2 SASEGT. CDR3 nucleotide sequence: TGTGCCAGCAGGGTAGGGGTTGGAAACACCATATATTTT. Its translation: CASRVGVGNTIYF.

This clonotype has just one count. The chain links TRBV2 to TRBJ2-1; D may match TRBD1 or TRBD2 (6 bases each). In germline, CDR1 is SNHLY, CDR2 FYNNEI. V lost 6 bases to trimming and J lost 6 bases, with 15 bases between them. The CDR3 extends over 14 amino acids. CDR3 DNA: TGTGCCAGCAGCCAACAGGGAGGACTCAATGAGCAGTTCTTC. This sequence encodes CASSQQGGLNEQFF. Full variable domain (remainder filled in from reference TRBV2 and TRBJ2-1): EPEVTQTPSHQVTQMGQEVILRCVPISNHLYFYWYRQILGQKVEFLVSFYNNEISEKSEIFDDQFSVERPDGSNFTLKIRSTKLEDSAMYFCASSQQGGLNEQFFGPGTRLTVL.

This clonotype was found a few times. The CDR3, as DNA: TGTGCCAGCAGCTTACAGCAGGCCCGGAACACTGAAGCTTTCTTT. Translating it yields CASSLQQARNTEAFF. This chain joins TRBV7-2 and TRBJ1-1; the D is unclear. The CDR3 is 15 amino acids. Trimming left V 2 bases short and J 1 base short, with 11 bases between. Per the germline V gene, CDR1 is SGHTA and CDR2 is FQGNSA.

This clonotype was observed a single time. V is TRBV19 and J is TRBJ1-1; possible D gene TRBD1, 5 bases. The CDR3 is 14 residues long. The ends were cut back, 3 bases at V and 5 bases at J, with 13 bases in the middle. Per germline, CDR1 LNHDA and CDR2 SQIVND (reference sequence). For the CDR3, the DNA is TGTGCCAGTAGTATTTGGGCAGGGAGGACTGAAGCTTTCTTT. Its translation is CASSIWAGRTEAFF.

Sample share makes this clonotype medium-sized. V is TRBV4-1 and J is TRBJ1-1; tentatively, D is TRBD1 (5 bases). In germline, CDR1 is MGHRA, CDR2 YSYEKL. This CDR3 spans 15 amino acids. V lost 4 bases, J lost 5 bases, and 17 bases lay in between. For the CDR3, the DNA is TGCGCCAGCAGCCGAAAGGGACTTTATGAAACTGAAGCTTTCTTT. Residues: CASSRKGLYETEAFF.

The rearrangement links TRBV28 to TRBJ1-5; D possibly corresponds to TRBD1 (5 bases). The CDR3 spans 14 residues. The ends were cut back, 8 bases at V and 3 bases at J, with 14 bases in the middle. CDR1 is MDHEN and CDR2 is SYDVKM in the germline V gene. The CDR3 DNA reads TGTGCCAGCCGGACACCCACAAACAATCAGCCCCAGCATTTT. It specifies CASRTPTNNQPQHF.

CDR3 bases: TGCGCCAGCAGCCCGACTTTTCAAGAGACCCAGTACTTC. Its protein is CASSPTFQETQYF. The rearrangement links TRBV5-1 to TRBJ2-5, with D unresolved. The V gene lost 4 bases and the J gene lost 2 bases, with 9 bases spanning the gap. The CDR3 has 13 amino acids. The germline gives CDR1 SGHRS, CDR2 YFSETQ.

The chain recombines TRBV20-1 with TRBJ2-5; D remains ambiguous. The V gene lost 6 bases and the J gene lost 5 bases, with 10 bases spanning the gap. CDR1 is DFQATT, CDR2 SNEGSKA, per germline (reference sequence). The CDR3 is 11 amino acids. The CDR3 spells CSAEKRETQYF. The CDR3, as DNA: TGCAGTGCGGAGAAGAGGGAGACCCAGTACTTC.

The chain uses TRBV20-1 and TRBJ1-1, with 7 bases identical to TRBD1. CDR1 DFQATT and CDR2 SNEGSKA come from the germline V gene (reference sequence). This CDR3 region has 16 residues. J was trimmed by 0 bases and V by 5 bases; bases with no gene match: 12. The CDR3: CSAPGTAGSMNTEAFF. CDR3 bases: TGCAGTGCTCCCGGGACAGCCGGCAGTATGAACACTGAAGCTTTCTTT.

This sequence joins TRBV21-1 and TRBJ2-7; the D segment call TRBD1 is taken from the table without a DNA check. TRBV21-1 is a listed pseudogene. This CDR3 is 17 amino acids long. The CDR3 sequence: CASSKEFTGAPFGEQYF. The CDR3, as DNA: TGTGCCAGCAGCAAAGAATTTACAGGGGCCCCCTTCGGCGAGCAGTACTTC.

The CDR3 region is CASSHPRVVDQPQHF. The DNA for the CDR3 is TGCGCCAGCAGCCACCCTCGGGTAGTGGATCAGCCCCAGCATTTT. The chain recombines TRBV4-1 with TRBJ1-5; D is unclear. The CDR3 runs 15 residues. Trimming pared 3 bases from V and 5 bases from J, leaving 14 bases between. Germline CDR1 MGHRA, CDR2 YSYEKL.

This sequence joins TRBV4-3 and TRBJ2-7, with D perhaps TRBD1 (6 bases). This CDR3 has 17 residues. V dropped 0 bases and J dropped 2 bases, with 17 bases sitting between them. Germline-derived CDR1 and CDR2 are LGHNA and YSLEER. CDR3 sequence: CASSQDTLPGTPYEQYF. The CDR3 DNA reads as TGCGCCAGCAGCCAAGACACCCTTCCCGGGACACCCTACGAGCAGTACTTC.

This clonotype was recorded a few times. The genes are TRBV6-1 and TRBJ2-5; 7 bases line up with TRBD1. Germline CDR1 and CDR2: MNHNS and SASEGT. The CDR3 length is 14 residues. The junction had 8 bases not matched to a gene; V was cut back by 6 bases and J by 4 bases. The CDR3 spells CASSDLRQGETQYF. The CDR3 DNA follows: TGTGCCAGCAGCGACTTAAGACAGGGAGAGACCCAGTACTTC.

This clonotype was observed once. J is TRBJ2-2 and V is TRBV6-1, with TRBD1 matching 8 bases. Trimming cost V 5 bases and J 2 bases; bases outside gene matches: 10. Germline CDR1 reads MNHNS; CDR2 reads SASEGT. The length of the CDR3 is 17 residues. CDR3 sequence reads: CASSRTGLGENTGELFF. The CDR3 bases are TGTGCCAGCAGTAGGACAGGGTTAGGGGAAAACACCGGGGAGCTGTTTTTT.

The rearrangement joins TRBV7-2 to TRBJ2-1; D might be TRBD1 or TRBD2, each matching 5 bases. There are 13 residues in the CDR3. Per germline, CDR1 SGHTA and CDR2 FQGNSA. Trimming removed 4 bases from V and 5 bases from J, with 9 bases in between. The CDR3 DNA is TGTGCCAGCAGCTCTAGAGGGGACAATGAGCAGTTCTTC. It is translated as CASSSRGDNEQFF. Supplemented by reference TRBV7-2 and TRBJ2-1, the full variable domain reads GAGVSQSPSNKVTEKGKDVELRCDPISGHTALYWYRQSLGQGLEFLIYFQGNSAPDKSGLPSDRFSAERTGGSVSTLTIQRTQQEDSAVYLCASSSRGDNEQFFGPGTRLTVL.

The chain employs TRBV20-1 and TRBJ1-2; D is unclear. The germline gives CDR1 DFQATT, CDR2 SNEGSKA (reference sequence). CDR3 size: 13 residues. Deletions cut 4 bases from V and 0 bases from J, with 9 bases between. The CDR3 DNA reads TGCAGTGCTACCCCCCCTACTAACTATGGCTACACCTTC. Protein: CSATPPTNYGYTF.

This clonotype was detected only a few times. J is TRBJ2-1 and V is TRBV20-1; 8 nucleotides align to TRBD2. Trimming took 0 bases from V and 6 from J; bases not matched to a gene: 10. The germline V gene encodes CDR1 DFQATT and CDR2 SNEGSKA (reference sequence). There are 16 residues in the CDR3. CDR3 DNA sequence: TGCAGTGCTAGAGATTCTACGGGAGGGAGGGCCAATGAGCAGTTCTTC. It is translated as CSARDSTGGRANEQFF.

The chain combines TRBV19 with TRBJ1-5; D not resolved. The CDR3 length is 17 residues. The V gene lost 3 bases and the J gene lost 0 bases, with 15 bases spanning the gap. Germline V CDR1 and CDR2: LNHDA, SQIVND (reference sequence). In nucleotides, the CDR3 is TGTGCCAGTAGTATTTCCAGCAACGTGTTTAGCAATCAGCCCCAGCATTTT. Translation: CASSISSNVFSNQPQHF. Together with reference TRBV19 and TRBJ1-5, the CDR3 gives the full variable domain: DGGITQSPKYLFRKEGQNVTLSCEQNLNHDAMYWYRQDPGQGLRLIYYSQIVNDFQKGDIAEGYSVSREKKESFPLTVTSAQKNPTAFYLCASSISSNVFSNQPQHFGDGTRLSIL.

The V gene is TRBV7-9, the J gene TRBJ1-2; D gene ambiguous. The V and J ends lost 3 bases and 2 bases respectively, with 4 bases between them. The V gene's germline CDR1 is SEHNR and CDR2 FQNEAQ (reference sequence). This CDR3 region has 12 residues. The CDR3 sequence is CASSLLNYGYTF. The DNA for the CDR3 is TGTGCCAGCAGCTTGCTGAACTATGGCTACACCTTC.

By share, this clonotype counts as medium-sized. This chain connects TRBV6-1 to TRBJ1-3; D perhaps matches TRBD1 (6 bases). The V and J ends lost 2 bases and 2 bases respectively, with 13 bases between them. The length of the CDR3 is 16 residues. In germline, CDR1 is MNHNS, CDR2 SASEGT. CDR3 in DNA: TGTGCCAGCAGTGAACCAGGCAGGGGAGCTGGAAACACCATATATTTT. This gives the protein CASSEPGRGAGNTIYF.

This clonotype was seen a few times. The chain uses TRBV6-1 and TRBJ2-2, with D perhaps given as TRBD1 or TRBD2 (5 bases each). The V gene's germline CDR1 is MNHNS and CDR2 SASEGT. This CDR3 comprises 14 residues. V was cut by 8 bases and J by 13 bases, with 23 bases left in between. The CDR3 DNA reads TGTGCCAGCTTACCGGGCTATACTTCGAGGGGGCTGTTTTTT. This sequence encodes CASLPGYTSRGLFF.

V usage is TRBV20-1 and J usage is TRBJ2-5; TRBD2 matches 9 bases. From germline, CDR1 is DFQATT and CDR2 SNEGSKA (reference sequence). Trimming cost V 6 bases and J 3 bases; bases outside gene matches: 8. This CDR3 has 14 amino acids. As DNA, the CDR3 is TGCAGTGCGGCAAGCGGGGGGTCCGAAGAGACCCAGTACTTC. Translation: CSAASGGSEETQYF.

The chain employs TRBV6-5 and TRBJ1-2; TRBD1 might be the D (6 bases). This CDR3 is built from 16 residues. V shed 0 bases and J shed 6 bases, with 17 bases lying between them. In germline, CDR1 is MNHEY, CDR2 SVGAGI. CDR3: CASSYSINSRGHGYTF. The CDR3 region has the DNA TGTGCCAGCAGTTACTCGATTAATTCCAGGGGACATGGCTACACCTTC.

The V and J genes are TRBV6-1 and TRBJ2-2; D gene unclear. CDR1 and CDR2 from the germline V gene are MNHNS and SASEGT. CDR3 length: 15 amino acids. The V and J ends lost 4 bases and 0 bases respectively, with 9 bases between them. CDR3 loop: CASSVWAANTGELFF. DNA for the CDR3: TGTGCCAGCAGTGTTTGGGCCGCGAACACCGGGGAGCTGTTTTTT.

This clonotype was seen a few times. The rearrangement links TRBV24-1 to TRBJ2-3; D possibly corresponds to TRBD1 (6 bases). From germline, CDR1 is KGHDR and CDR2 SFDVKD. The V end lost 5 bases, the J end lost 1 base, and 15 bases lay between the germline ends. The length of the CDR3 is 16 residues. For the CDR3, the DNA is TGTGCCACCAGTGTCGTCCGGGACACCCGCACAGATACGCAGTATTTT. Its protein is CATSVVRDTRTDTQYF.

This chain connects TRBV21-1 to TRBJ1-6; the D segment call TRBD1 is taken from the table without a DNA check. TRBV21-1 is recorded as a pseudogene. This CDR3 has 19 residues. CDR3 nucleotides: TGTGCCAGCAGCAAATCATCCTCCCAGGGGGGTGCCTATAATTCACCCCTCCACTTT. The encoded protein is CASSKSSSQGGAYNSPLHF.

This rearrangement joins TRBV27 to TRBJ2-1, with a possible D match to TRBD2 (6 bases). Per the germline V gene, CDR1 is MNHEY and CDR2 is SMNVEV (reference sequence). Trimming took 6 bases from V and 0 from J, leaving 12 bases between them. The CDR3 contains 15 residues. CDR3 nucleotides: TGTGCCAGCAGCCCAACTAGCTACTCCTACAATGAGCAGTTCTTC. This translates into CASSPTSYSYNEQFF.